One sample yielded the 27 T cell receptor beta chains listed below, sequenced in a study of blood T cell repertoires in COVID-19. Profiled with immunoSEQ multiplex PCR; TCRdb holds only in-frame clones, not every one. The profile shows around 290,000 clones, roughly 89% of them singletons. Material for sequencing was peripheral blood. The receptors shown here come from a man aged 35 to 55 with acute or convalescent COVID-19.

This chain joins TRBV6-5 and TRBJ1-5; no reliable D call. The CDR3 covers 15 residues. Deletions cut 7 bases from V and 0 bases from J, with 13 bases between. The germline V gene encodes CDR1 MNHEY and CDR2 SVGAGI. The CDR3: CASNTGIYSNQPQHF. In nucleotides, the CDR3 is TGTGCCAGCAATACGGGGATTTATAGCAATCAGCCCCAGCATTTT.

This clone was observed a single time. The chain joins TRBV4-1 to TRBJ2-7, with 7 bases lining up with TRBD1. Per germline, CDR1 MGHRA and CDR2 YSYEKL. The ends lost 1 base at V and 2 bases at J; junction bases unmatched: 5. The CDR3 runs to 15 residues. CDR3 region: CASSQAGTAAYEQYF. CDR3 sequence (DNA): TGCGCCAGCAGCCAAGCCGGGACAGCGGCCTACGAGCAGTACTTC.

The rearrangement joins TRBV5-6 to TRBJ2-3, with 14 bases fitting TRBD2. Germline V gene data show CDR1 as SGHDT and CDR2 as YYEEEE. V dropped 4 bases and J dropped 9; count of bases not matched to a gene: 10. CDR3 length: 16 amino acids. The CDR3 is CASSPRTSGGTLTQYF. The DNA of the CDR3 is TGTGCCAGCAGCCCCAGGACTAGCGGGGGGACCCTAACGCAGTATTTT.

J is TRBJ2-7 and V is TRBV5-4; 8 bases fit TRBD1. The germline gives CDR1 SGHNT, CDR2 YYREEE (reference sequence). This CDR3 has 13 residues. With V trimmed by 2 bases and J by 5 bases, 3 bases remained unmatched. CDR3 sequence (DNA): TGTGCCAGCAGCTTCGACAGGGGAGACGAGCAGTACTTC. This gives the protein CASSFDRGDEQYF.

This clone was seen only once. V and J are TRBV28 and TRBJ1-3; no clear D. Germline CDR1 reads MDHEN; CDR2 reads SYDVKM. This CDR3 comprises 15 residues. V lost 5 bases, J lost 2 bases, and 13 bases lay in between. CDR3 nucleotide sequence: TGTGCCAGCAGTCGGGAAGGAAAAACTGGAAACACCATATATTTT. Its protein product is CASSREGKTGNTIYF.

J is TRBJ1-6 and V is TRBV3-1 (or the pseudogene TRBV3-2), with a tentative D call TRBD1 (6 bases). CDR3 length equals 14 residues. Germline V lookup: CDR1 LGHDT, CDR2 YNNKEL (reference sequence). V lost 0 bases to trimming and J lost 6 bases, with 6 bases between them. CDR3 nucleotide sequence: TGTGCCAGCAGCCAAGACAGGGGTAATTCACCCCTCCACTTT. Residues: CASSQDRGNSPLHF.

The chain couples TRBV27 to TRBJ1-2; D is uncertain. CDR1 is MNHEY, CDR2 SMNVEV, per germline (reference sequence). V lost 2 bases, J lost 2 bases, and 12 bases lay in between. The CDR3 runs to 15 residues. CDR3: CASSLRRGPNYGYTF. The CDR3 nucleotides read TGTGCCAGCAGTTTACGCCGGGGTCCCAACTATGGCTACACCTTC.

The chain uses TRBV7-9 and TRBJ2-7, with TRBD1 matching 8 bases. V dropped 5 bases and J dropped 11; count of bases not matched to a gene: 8. The CDR3 is made up of 12 amino acids. Germline lookup yields CDR1 SEHNR and CDR2 FQNEAQ (reference sequence). Here the CDR3 DNA reads TGTGCCAGCAGCCCCACGGGACAGGTGGAGTACTTC. Protein: CASSPTGQVEYF. The full variable domain, its missing parts supplied by reference TRBV7-9 and TRBJ2-7, is DTGVSQNPRHKITKRGQNVTFRCDPISEHNRLYWYRQTLGQGPEFLTYFQNEAQLEKSRLLSDRFSAERPKGSFSTLEIQRTEQGDSAMYLCASSPTGQVEYFGPGTRLTVT.

CDR3 sequence: CASDRDSTRANYGYTF. The CDR3 DNA reads TGTGCCAGCGACCGGGACAGTACGAGGGCTAACTATGGCTACACCTTC. The chain combines TRBV2 with TRBJ1-2; 7 positions match TRBD1. This CDR3 is 16 amino acids long. V lost 8 bases and J lost 0; bases outside the gene matches: 12. CDR1 and CDR2 from the germline V gene are SNHLY and FYNNEI.

This chain connects TRBV30 to TRBJ1-6; the match to TRBD1 covers 7 bases. V lost 6 bases, J lost 5 bases, and 4 bases stayed unmatched. CDR1 and CDR2 from the germline V gene are GTSNPN and SVGIG (reference sequence). The CDR3 length is 13 residues. The CDR3 DNA is TGTGCCTGCCTGACAGGGAATAATTCACCCCTCCACTTT. Encoded protein: CACLTGNNSPLHF.

The V gene is TRBV5-1, the J gene TRBJ1-4; D is perhaps TRBD1 (6 bases). Germline CDR1 reads SGHRS; CDR2 reads YFSETQ. This CDR3 is built from 16 residues. The V and J ends lost 4 bases and 0 bases respectively, with 13 bases between them. The CDR3 is CASSVGTTATNEKLFF. CDR3 DNA: TGCGCCAGCAGCGTCGGGACAACAGCAACTAATGAAAAACTGTTTTTT.

This sequence joins TRBV7-9 and TRBJ2-2; possible D gene TRBD1, 6 bases. Trimming pared 4 bases from V and 4 bases from J, leaving 10 bases between. This CDR3 has 14 residues. The V gene's germline CDR1 is SEHNR and CDR2 FQNEAQ (reference sequence). The CDR3 bases are TGTGCCAGCAGCTCACAGGGTCCCACCGGGGAGCTGTTTTTT. Translated, it gives CASSSQGPTGELFF.

The chain is built from TRBV11-2 and TRBJ2-3, with TRBD2 as a possible D gene (6 bases). CDR1 is SGHAT and CDR2 is FQNNGV in the germline V gene. CDR3 size: 17 residues. V shed 5 bases and J shed 0 bases, with 18 bases lying between them. Here the CDR3 reads CASSRGSGGQSTDTQYF. As DNA, the CDR3 is TGTGCCAGCAGCCGGGGTAGCGGCGGGCAGAGCACAGATACGCAGTATTTT.

V is TRBV3-1 (or the pseudogene TRBV3-2) and J is TRBJ1-3; unclear D gene. There are 14 residues in the CDR3. Trimming shortened V by 4 bases and J by 0 bases, and 7 bases separated the two germline ends. Per germline, CDR1 LGHDT and CDR2 YNNKEL (reference sequence). This CDR3 reads CASSLPFSGNTIYF. The DNA for the CDR3 is TGTGCCAGCAGCCTTCCTTTCTCTGGAAACACCATATATTTT.

V and J are TRBV9 and TRBJ1-1; D may be TRBD1 (5 bases). Germline V gives CDR1 SGDLS, CDR2 YYNGEE. V lost 4 bases to trimming and J lost 1 base, with 14 bases between them. The CDR3 is made up of 15 amino acids. Here the CDR3 DNA reads TGTGCCAGCAGCCCCCGAGGACACTCGAACACTGAAGCTTTCTTT. This translates into CASSPRGHSNTEAFF.

This clone has a handful of counts. The chain carries TRBV5-5 and TRBJ1-1; D is possibly TRBD1 (5 bases). The V end was cut by 0 bases, the J end by 4 bases, with 10 bases between. This CDR3 comprises 14 residues. The germline V gene has CDR1 SGHKS and CDR2 YYEKEE (reference sequence). CDR3 protein: CASSLGGARTEAFF. DNA for the CDR3: TGTGCCAGCAGCTTGGGCGGGGCGCGCACTGAAGCTTTCTTT.

V is TRBV5-1 and J is TRBJ2-2; TRBD1 might be the D (5 bases). Trimming shortened V by 4 bases and J by 3 bases, and 10 bases separated the two germline ends. CDR3 size: 14 residues. Per germline, CDR1 SGHRS and CDR2 YFSETQ. CDR3 nucleotides: TGCGCCAGCAGCATAAGGGGTGACACCGGGGAGCTGTTTTTT. Protein product: CASSIRGDTGELFF. Complete variable domain (other parts from reference TRBV5-1 and TRBJ2-2): KAGVTQTPRYLIKTRGQQVTLSCSPISGHRSVSWYQQTPGQGLQFLFEYFSETQRNKGNFPGRFSGRQFSNSRSEMNVSTLELGDSALYLCASSIRGDTGELFFGEGSRLTVL.

This chain connects TRBV6-1 to TRBJ2-7; 8 bases fit TRBD1. The CDR3 is made up of 17 amino acids. Germline CDR1 MNHNS, CDR2 SASEGT. V was pared by 4 bases and J by 6 bases, with 17 bases of the junction left unmatched. CDR3 sequence (DNA): TGTGCCAGCAGTGTCATCGAAAGGCAGGGGGCTAAGTCCGAGCAGTACTTC. Protein product: CASSVIERQGAKSEQYF.

J is TRBJ2-1 and V is TRBV18, with D perhaps matching TRBD2 (5 bases). This CDR3 has 14 residues. V lost 8 bases, J lost 6 bases, and 17 bases lay in between. CDR1 and CDR2 from the germline V gene are KGHSH and LQKENI. This CDR3 is CASAPPASLNEQFF. The CDR3 DNA reads as TGTGCCAGCGCGCCCCCGGCTAGCCTCAATGAGCAGTTCTTC.

This chain connects TRBV6-5 to TRBJ1-2, with TRBD1 matching over 9 bases. The CDR3 runs to 15 residues. Germline lookup yields CDR1 MNHEY and CDR2 SVGAGI. With V trimmed by 8 bases and J by 8 bases, 15 bases remained unmatched. CDR3 DNA sequence: TGTGCCAGCTTTTACAGGGGGCGAGGTGCCAGCGGCTACACCTTC. This encodes CASFYRGRGASGYTF.

The chain combines TRBV18 with TRBJ2-5; 7 bases agree with TRBD1. After removal of 5 bases from V and 0 bases from J, the junction contained 9 bases not matched to a gene. Germline V lookup: CDR1 KGHSH, CDR2 LQKENI. There are 16 residues in the CDR3. The CDR3 spells CASSRGQLKNQETQYF. CDR3 coding DNA: TGTGCCAGCTCAAGGGGACAGCTAAAGAACCAAGAGACCCAGTACTTC.

J is TRBJ1-1 and V is TRBV6-5; D perhaps matches TRBD1 (6 bases). The germline CDR1 and CDR2 sequences are MNHEY and SVGAGI. The CDR3 runs 11 residues. V lost 6 bases, J lost 6 bases, and 8 bases lay in between. CDR3 nucleotides: TGTGCCAGCAGGCAGGGGTCTGAAGCTTTCTTT. Translating it yields CASRQGSEAFF.

This clone was detected a few times. The J gene is TRBJ2-7, the V gene TRBV18, with 10 bases identical to TRBD1. Germline V gene lookup returns CDR1 KGHSH and CDR2 LQKENI. CDR3 length: 14 amino acids. The V and J ends lost 4 bases and 7 bases, in that order; junction bases with no gene match: 7. The CDR3 protein is CASSRRDRGGEQYF. CDR3 nucleotide sequence: TGTGCCAGCTCACGCCGGGACAGGGGCGGAGAGCAGTACTTC.

The chain links TRBV2 to TRBJ1-1; D gene unclear. V was pared by 7 bases and J by 0 bases, with 15 bases between. The CDR3 is 15 residues long. Germline values: CDR1 SNHLY, CDR2 FYNNEI. CDR3 region: CASKGAGVMNTEAFF. The DNA for the CDR3 is TGTGCCAGCAAGGGTGCCGGGGTGATGAACACTGAAGCTTTCTTT.

The rearrangement uses TRBV5-4 and TRBJ2-3; TRBD2 matches 7 bases. Trimming cost V 2 bases and J 7 bases; bases outside gene matches: 10. The CDR3 covers 15 residues. Germline CDR1 is SGHNT and CDR2 is YYREEE (reference sequence). The CDR3 coding sequence is TGTGCCAGCAGCTTTGGGGGGACTACTTCAAATACGCAGTATTTT. Translating it yields CASSFGGTTSNTQYF.

The V call is TRBV27, the J call TRBJ2-7, with a weak D call TRBD1 (5 bases). The CDR3 sequence is 13 residues long. The ends were cut back, 3 bases at V and 2 bases at J, with 8 bases in the middle. Germline V lookup: CDR1 MNHEY, CDR2 SMNVEV (reference sequence). CDR3 nucleotides: TGTGCCAGCAGTTTCCCAGGGACCTACGAGCAGTACTTC. It is translated as CASSFPGTYEQYF.

The chain links TRBV6-5 to TRBJ2-6; a possible D gene is TRBD2 (5 bases). CDR1 and CDR2 (germline): MNHEY, SVGAGI. There are 13 residues in the CDR3. Trimming stripped 7 bases from V and 2 bases from J, with 6 bases between. The CDR3 sequence: CASTGTGANVLTF. The CDR3, as DNA: TGTGCCAGCACCGGGACTGGGGCCAACGTCCTGACTTTC.